The present entry profiles one T cell receptor beta chain with its context. The data are from a study of blood T cell repertoires in COVID-19. On the study more broadly: In each case, the material was cDNA or gDNA derived from T cells, B-cell-depleted T cells, or PBMCs.

Method: immunoSEQ multiplex PCR; TCRdb's copy keeps in-frame clones and lacks some. The data contain around 130,000 clones, about 81% of them singletons. CDR3 size: 13 residues. V gave up 6 bases and J gave up 4 bases, with 12 bases separating them. The sequence derives from a woman of 80 years or more with acute or convalescent COVID-19. The chain links TRBV12-3 or TRBV12-4 to TRBJ1-2; D remains ambiguous. Specimen: peripheral blood. CDR3 amino acids: CASRGREFYGYTF. The CDR3 DNA reads as TGTGCCAGCAGGGGAAGGGAGTTCTATGGCTACACCTTC.